The clone carrying this TCR beta chain was detected only once. Sequencing used immunoSEQ multiplex PCR; TCRdb keeps in-frame clones, though not all of them. The sample has about 150,000 clones, about 91% seen once. This sample is drawn from a study of control samples from healthy donors and cancer patients. The V gene's germline CDR1 is KGHSH and CDR2 LQKENI. The V and J ends lost 1 base and 1 base, in that order; junction bases with no gene match: 1. This CDR3 has 16 amino acids. The chain carries TRBV18 and TRBJ2-2; 9 bases fit TRBD1. Sequenced: blood. The TCR was taken from a man younger than 35 in good health. In nucleotides, the CDR3 is TGTGCCAGCTCACCACTGGACAGGGGGAACACCGGGGAGCTGTTTTTT. This codes for CASSPLDRGNTGELFF.